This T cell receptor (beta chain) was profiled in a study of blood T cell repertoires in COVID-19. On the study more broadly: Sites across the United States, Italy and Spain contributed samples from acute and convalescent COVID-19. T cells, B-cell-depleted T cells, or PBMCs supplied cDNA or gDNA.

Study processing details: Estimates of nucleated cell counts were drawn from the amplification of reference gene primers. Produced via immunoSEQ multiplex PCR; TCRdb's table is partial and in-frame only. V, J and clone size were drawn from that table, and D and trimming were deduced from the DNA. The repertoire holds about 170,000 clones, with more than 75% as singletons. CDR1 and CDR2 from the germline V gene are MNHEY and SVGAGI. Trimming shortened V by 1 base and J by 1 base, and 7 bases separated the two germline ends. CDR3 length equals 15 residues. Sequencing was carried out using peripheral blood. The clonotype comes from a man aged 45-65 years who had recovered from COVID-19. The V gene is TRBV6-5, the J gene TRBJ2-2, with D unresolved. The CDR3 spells CASSYYALNTGELFF. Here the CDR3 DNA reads TGTGCCAGCAGTTACTATGCACTGAACACCGGGGAGCTGTTTTTT.